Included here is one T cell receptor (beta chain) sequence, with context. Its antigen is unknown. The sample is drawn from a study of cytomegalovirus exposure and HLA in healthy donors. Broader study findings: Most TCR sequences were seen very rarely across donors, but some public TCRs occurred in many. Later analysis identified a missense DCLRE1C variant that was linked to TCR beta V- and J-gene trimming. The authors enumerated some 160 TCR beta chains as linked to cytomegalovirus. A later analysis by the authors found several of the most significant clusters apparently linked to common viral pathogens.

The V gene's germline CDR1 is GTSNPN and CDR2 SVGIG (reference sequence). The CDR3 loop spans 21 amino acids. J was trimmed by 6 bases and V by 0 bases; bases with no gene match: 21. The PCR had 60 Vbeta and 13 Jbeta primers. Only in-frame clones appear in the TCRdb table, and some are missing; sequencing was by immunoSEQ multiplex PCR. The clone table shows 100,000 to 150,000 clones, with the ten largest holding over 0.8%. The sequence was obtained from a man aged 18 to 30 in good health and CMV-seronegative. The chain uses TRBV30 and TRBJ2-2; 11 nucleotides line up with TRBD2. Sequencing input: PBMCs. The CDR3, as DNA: TGTGCCTGGAGTGTACGGTTGTGGCTAGCGGGAGGCCGGGGTCGTCCCGGGGAGCTGTTTTTT. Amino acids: CAWSVRLWLAGGRGRPGELFF.